One and the same sample provided the 4 T cell receptor beta chains below, sequenced in a study of shared clonotypes between healthy human individuals. Profiling relied on immunoSEQ multiplex PCR, and the TCRdb table lists in-frame clones only, not all of them. This table has roughly 890,000 clones, 92% appearing once. CD45RO-negative CD8 cells positively selected for CCR7 made up the naive population, which excluded terminally differentiated effector memory CD45RA+ cells. The source material was naive CD8+ T cells sorted from blood. The origin of the receptors is a man younger than 40 in good health.

The chain links TRBV4-3 to TRBJ1-4; 7 bases map to TRBD1. The V gene end was trimmed by 3 bases and the J gene end by 5 bases; junction bases not matched to a gene: 12. CDR3 size: 17 residues. The germline gives CDR1 LGHNA, CDR2 YSLEER. CDR3 DNA: TGCGCCAGCAGCCATGAAGATATTGGGACAGAGAATGAAAAACTGTTTTTT. This codes for CASSHEDIGTENEKLFF.

The V gene is TRBV7-9, the J gene TRBJ2-7; D possibly matches TRBD1 or TRBD2 (6 bases each). There are 15 residues in the CDR3. Germline assignment: CDR1 SEHNR and CDR2 FQNEAQ (reference sequence). Trimming left V 2 bases short and J 6 bases short, with 17 bases between. In nucleotides, the CDR3 is TGTGCCAGCAGCTTAATTGGGGGGCTAGTCGCCGAGCAGTACTTC. Its translation: CASSLIGGLVAEQYF.

The gene calls are TRBV29-1 and TRBJ2-1; tentative D call: TRBD2 (6 bases). Germline assignment: CDR1 SQVTM and CDR2 ANQGSEA. The V and J ends lost 7 bases and 1 base respectively, with 26 bases between them. The CDR3 has 18 residues. The CDR3, as DNA: TGCAGCGCCGTCCTATCCGGGGACTCGTTCAGGTCCTACAATGAGCAGTTCTTC. It encodes CSAVLSGDSFRSYNEQFF.

This clone appeared once. J is TRBJ2-7 and V is TRBV10-3; tentatively, D is TRBD1 (6 bases). CDR1 and CDR2 from the germline V gene are ENHRY and SYGVKD. V lost 4 bases, J lost 0 bases, and 10 bases lay in between. This CDR3 is 14 amino acids long. CDR3 DNA: TGTGCCATCAGTGTCGGACAGTTCTCCTACGAGCAGTACTTC. This translates into CAISVGQFSYEQYF.